This T cell receptor beta chain is drawn from a study of CD8 T cell repertoires and HIV-1 epitope variants (dated by TCRdb to the early 2020s). With respect to the entire study: Twenty-five peptides representing autologous and known Gag and Nef epitope variants were each used to stimulate T cells in separate culture wells. Tested epitopes included three Gag epitope families and Nef HW9 and YT9. Control conditions included a CMV, EBV and flu peptide pool, the Ebola AY9 epitope as negative control, and a no-peptide well. T cells were enriched using the EasySep Human T Cell Enrichment Kit and were co-cultured with equal numbers of autologous T cell-negative cells serving as antigen-presenting cells. A total of 83 T cell cultures were run, with each culture condition done in triplicate except for one peptide, which was done in duplicate. For over nine days the cultures were kept in IMDM with gentamicin, and on days 3 and 7 half of the media was changed with IL-2, IL-7 and IL-15 added. An aliquot of 1M T cells was saved as an uncultured baseline condition, separate from the 83 T cell cultures. On the study overall, not on this receptor specifically: The assay identified only TCR beta chains and indicated proliferation in response to antigen, without indicating T cell function or cytokine profile. About 5 clonotypes recognized the Nef KF9 family and one the HW9 family, with no responses to the TAALDMSHF plasma variant. Of the nine antigen-specific TCR beta clonotypes identified, roughly six appeared cross-reactive for autologous or known escape epitope variants.

TCR beta CDR3 regions were sequenced at survey depth on the immunoSEQ platform. The QIAamp DNA micro kit was used to extract genomic DNA from every cultured and uncultured CD8+ T cell population. Per the source publication's procedure: Samples with fewer than 5,000 productive reads were excluded, which removed about 6% of the roughly 80 HIV peptide-stimulated cultures. Sequences were trimmed to CDR3 by a MANAFEST web app, and nonproductive sequences, CDR3s under 5 amino acids, and sequences not starting with C or ending with F/W were removed. Antigen-specific clonotypes had to expand in at least 2 of 3 replicates versus no-peptide control at FDR 0.01, only within one epitope family. In addition, a specific clonotype needed a frequency at least fivefold higher than in wells stimulated with peptides from other epitope families. This is the immuneACCESS table as TCRdb keeps it, with only in-frame sequences that have V and J called. A part of the clones is gone; compared with another copy, unresolved V genes explain less than half, and the rest is unexplained. That table gives V, J and clone size, and the DNA gave D and trimming. The table for this sample lists some 100,000 clones; roughly 77% of them were counted only once. The ten most abundant clones make up more than 25% of the sample.

Concerning this clone itself: Its antigen specificity is not known. No base quality values were provided; no much bigger clone lies one nucleotide off.

The EasySep Human CD8+ T Cell Enrichment Kit was used on day 10 to isolate CD8+ T cells from every culture. The sequence came from a male donor with HIV. Source material: uncultured baseline CD8+ T cells from peripheral blood mononuclear cells (PBMCs).

The nucleotide sequence is given as TGTGCCAGTAGTGATAATGTTGACAGCTCCTACGAGCAGTACTTC. Its translation is CASSDNVDSSYEQYF. This sequence uses TRBV19 and TRBJ2-7; TRBD1 might be the D gene, on 5 matching bases. The germline V gene (reference sequence) provides CDR1 LNHDA and CDR2 SQIVND. Its CDR3 holds 15 amino acids, cysteine through phenylalanine. Only CDR3 DNA is held: 45 bases, read in frame from base 1. V is reduced by 5 bases and J by 0 bases, leaving a spacing of 14 bases between them.